One sample yielded the 20 T cell receptor beta chains listed below, sequenced in a study of cytomegalovirus exposure and HLA in healthy donors. The PCR ran on 60 Vbeta and 13 Jbeta primers. TCRdb's table, derived via immunoSEQ multiplex PCR, lists solely in-frame clones and lacks some. The sample has 100,000 or so clones; less than 80% are singletons. Sequenced input: PBMCs. These receptors were obtained from a woman between 40 and 50 years old in good health and CMV-seronegative.

This clone came up once. The chain joins TRBV5-1 to TRBJ2-3; TRBD2 matches at 13 bases. There are 17 residues in the CDR3. V trimming: 2 bases; J trimming: 2 bases; junction bases outside the gene matches: 5. From germline, CDR1 is SGHRS and CDR2 YFSETQ. DNA of the CDR3: TGCGCCAGCAGCTTCTCCGGGACTAGCGGGGTCACAGATACGCAGTATTTT. Translated: CASSFSGTSGVTDTQYF.

A word on this clone: The germline gene is not matched at one end of the junction; a read error may be the cause. This chain joins TRBV7-9 and TRBJ2-3; D not resolved. The germline CDR1 and CDR2 sequences are SEHNR and FQNEAQ (reference sequence). There are 12 residues in the CDR3. The chain's CDR3 is CSSSLYGDTQYF. CDR3 in DNA: TGTTCCAGCAGCTTATACGGAGATACGCAGTATTTT.

The chain recombines TRBV5-4 with TRBJ2-2; D perhaps matches TRBD2 (5 bases). This CDR3 has 16 residues. Trimming pared 0 bases from V and 5 bases from J, leaving 14 bases between. Germline V gene data show CDR1 as SGHNT and CDR2 as YYREEE (reference sequence). CDR3 in amino acids: CASSLVRERGTGELFF. The CDR3 DNA reads TGTGCCAGCAGCTTGGTGAGGGAGCGCGGGACCGGGGAGCTGTTTTTT.

This rearrangement joins TRBV30 to TRBJ2-7, with D possibly TRBD1 on 5 matching bases. This CDR3 contains 15 residues. V was trimmed by 2 bases and J by 0 bases, leaving 14 bases between them. Germline CDR1 GTSNPN, CDR2 SVGIG (reference sequence). The CDR3 DNA follows: TGTGCCTGGAGTTACCCAGACAGTTTCTCCTACGAGCAGTACTTC. Its translation: CAWSYPDSFSYEQYF.

The chain has TRBV10-2 and TRBJ2-2; 8 nucleotides agree with TRBD2. V was clipped by 5 bases and J by 4 bases; unmatched bases: 6. The CDR3 totals 15 residues. Per germline, CDR1 WSHSY and CDR2 SAAADI. Written as DNA, the CDR3 is TGCGCCAGCAGTTCCAGCGGGGGAACCACCGGGGAGCTGTTTTTT. It translates to CASSSSGGTTGELFF.

The chain joins TRBV7-9 to TRBJ1-4; D is perhaps TRBD1 (5 bases). V lost 3 bases and J 3 bases, leaving 11 bases between the germline ends. The CDR3 is 15 residues long. CDR1 SEHNR and CDR2 FQNEAQ come from the germline V gene (reference sequence). This CDR3 is CASSFQGVANEKLFF. The CDR3 coding sequence is TGTGCCAGCAGCTTTCAAGGGGTAGCTAATGAAAAACTGTTTTTT.

This chain links TRBV7-9 with TRBJ1-2, with D unclear. Trimming cost V 5 bases and J 0 bases, with 10 bases left between them. Germline CDR1 SEHNR, CDR2 FQNEAQ (reference sequence). The CDR3 totals 14 residues. As DNA, the CDR3 is TGTGCCAGCAGCACTATGCACTCTAACTATGGCTACACCTTC. It codes for CASSTMHSNYGYTF. Based on the CDR3 plus reference TRBV7-9 and TRBJ1-2, the full variable domain is DTGVSQNPRHKITKRGQNVTFRCDPISEHNRLYWYRQTLGQGPEFLTYFQNEAQLEKSRLLSDRFSAERPKGSFSTLEIQRTEQGDSAMYLCASSTMHSNYGYTFGSGTRLTVV.

The chain carries TRBV7-8 and TRBJ2-6; tentatively, D is TRBD1 (5 bases). The CDR3 sequence is 16 residues long. Deletions cut 5 bases from V and 4 bases from J, with 15 bases between. CDR1 SGHVS and CDR2 FQNEAQ come from the germline V gene. The CDR3 DNA follows: TGTGCCAGCAGCATGCTAGGGGCTGGCGGGGCCAACGTCCTGACTTTC. Translation gives CASSMLGAGGANVLTF.

V is TRBV6-5 and J is TRBJ1-5; 10 bases line up with TRBD1. CDR1 and CDR2 (germline): MNHEY, SVGAGI. This CDR3 is 14 amino acids long. The V and J ends lost 5 bases and 4 bases, in that order; junction bases with no gene match: 2. This chain's CDR3 is CASSPDRGNQPQHF. The CDR3 nucleotides read TGTGCCAGCAGTCCGGACAGGGGGAATCAGCCCCAGCATTTT.

This clone was picked up a small number of times. This chain joins TRBV5-1 and TRBJ2-5; D remains unclear. Germline CDR1 reads SGHRS; CDR2 reads YFSETQ. The CDR3 extends over 15 amino acids. Trimming cost V 2 bases and J 4 bases, with 15 bases left between them. CDR3 in amino acids: CASSLVSGSGETQYF. The CDR3 DNA reads TGCGCCAGCAGCTTAGTTTCCGGTTCAGGAGAGACCCAGTACTTC. Full variable domain (missing parts from reference TRBV5-1 and TRBJ2-5): KAGVTQTPRYLIKTRGQQVTLSCSPISGHRSVSWYQQTPGQGLQFLFEYFSETQRNKGNFPGRFSGRQFSNSRSEMNVSTLELGDSALYLCASSLVSGSGETQYFGPGTRLLVL.

The chain couples TRBV19 to TRBJ1-2; no reliable D call. CDR3 length equals 13 residues. The germline CDR1 and CDR2 sequences are LNHDA and SQIVND (reference sequence). V lost 3 bases and J 3 bases, leaving 8 bases between the germline ends. DNA of the CDR3: TGTGCCAGTAGTATTCTAGGCGACTATGGCTACACCTTC. It yields the protein CASSILGDYGYTF.

As DNA, the CDR3 is TGTGCCAGCTCACCATCCGGGACTAGTGCCTACGAGCAGTACTTC. Translating gives CASSPSGTSAYEQYF. This chain links TRBV18 with TRBJ2-7; 8 nucleotides agree with TRBD2. Germline loops: CDR1 KGHSH, CDR2 LQKENI. V shed 2 bases, J shed 2 bases, and the junction held 5 bases outside the gene matches. This CDR3 spans 15 amino acids.

The chain combines TRBV19 with TRBJ1-1, with D uncertain. Looked up from germline, CDR1 is LNHDA and CDR2 is SQIVND (reference sequence). The V gene lost 3 bases and the J gene lost 0 bases, with 8 bases spanning the gap. The CDR3 runs 14 residues. The CDR3 protein is CASSIEGMNTEAFF. The DNA of the CDR3 is TGTGCCAGTAGTATCGAGGGAATGAACACTGAAGCTTTCTTT.

The chain has TRBV28 and TRBJ1-4, with 10 bases lining up with TRBD1. V gave up 5 bases and J gave up 5 bases; unmatched junction bases: 2. The CDR3 totals 14 residues. Germline V lookup: CDR1 MDHEN, CDR2 SYDVKM. CDR3 in DNA: TGTGCCAGCAGTGAGGACAGGGGGAATGAAAAACTGTTTTTT. Protein product: CASSEDRGNEKLFF.

The V call is TRBV10-3, the J call TRBJ1-6; TRBD1 matches at 7 bases. Germline-derived CDR1 and CDR2 are ENHRY and SYGVKD. Losses at the gene ends were 3 bases for V and 8 bases for J; bases not matched to a gene: 4. The CDR3 loop spans 14 amino acids. CDR3 bases: TGTGCCATCAGTGAAGACAGGGAATATTCACCCCTCCACTTT. Translated, it gives CAISEDREYSPLHF.

V usage is TRBV7-2 and J usage is TRBJ2-3; the D is unclear. The CDR3 has 13 amino acids. Germline CDR1 is SGHTA and CDR2 is FQGNSA. Between the trimmed V and J ends, which lost 1 base and 6 bases, there was a span of 8 bases. Here the CDR3 reads CASSLELRDTQYF. The CDR3 nucleotides read TGTGCCAGCAGCTTAGAATTGAGGGATACGCAGTATTTT. Looking up the rest from reference TRBV7-2 and TRBJ2-3 gives the full variable domain: GAGVSQSPSNKVTEKGKDVELRCDPISGHTALYWYRQSLGQGLEFLIYFQGNSAPDKSGLPSDRFSAERTGGSVSTLTIQRTQQEDSAVYLCASSLELRDTQYFGPGTRLTVL.

The chain couples TRBV7-8 to TRBJ2-1; TRBD1 agrees at 7 bases. In germline, CDR1 is SGHVS, CDR2 FQNEAQ. There are 17 residues in the CDR3. With 5 bases clipped from V and 8 bases from J, the junction kept 18 bases outside the gene matches. The chain's CDR3 is CASSLGAPGQLMDEQFF. In DNA form, the CDR3 reads TGTGCCAGCAGCCTTGGGGCCCCGGGACAGCTAATGGATGAGCAGTTCTTC.

This chain uses TRBV30 with TRBJ1-5; 7 positions agree with TRBD1. From germline, CDR1 is GTSNPN and CDR2 SVGIG (reference sequence). J lost 5 bases, V lost 2 bases, and 9 bases had no gene match. The CDR3 consists of 15 residues. CDR3 protein: CAWSTSGTDDQPQHF. The CDR3 DNA reads TGTGCCTGGAGTACATCCGGGACAGATGATCAGCCCCAGCATTTT.

This chain connects TRBV28 to TRBJ1-2; 7 bases are shared with TRBD1. The CDR3 loop spans 13 amino acids. The V gene end was trimmed by 8 bases and the J gene end by 4 bases; junction bases not matched to a gene: 7. Looked up from germline, CDR1 is MDHEN and CDR2 is SYDVKM. The CDR3 DNA reads TGTGCCAGCCTTCAAGGGGGCCTCTATGGCTACACCTTC. It specifies CASLQGGLYGYTF.

The V call is TRBV18, the J call TRBJ1-5; D is unresolved. The CDR3 runs 16 residues. The ends were cut back, 3 bases at V and 0 bases at J, with 12 bases in the middle. Germline V gene lookup returns CDR1 KGHSH and CDR2 LQKENI. The CDR3 DNA is TGTGCCAGCTCACCCTCTAGCCCCAATAGCAATCAGCCCCAGCATTTT. Protein: CASSPSSPNSNQPQHF.